Sequencing of this TCR beta chain was carried out in a study of spatial heterogeneity in lung cancer. General study points: Tracking of tumor mutation counts was seen in expanded intratumoral alpha and beta TCR counts.

This clonotype was detected ten times or more. Antigen: not known. CDR1 MNHEY and CDR2 SVGAGI come from the germline V gene. The CDR3 contains 13 residues. The ends lost 5 bases at V and 6 bases at J; junction bases unmatched: 5. TCRdb processed the 5' RACE reads anew with MiXCR; each CDR3 protein has one entry. There are about 100,000 distinct CDR3 sequences in the sample; 4.4% occur only once, and 21% lies in the top ten. Time point specified: sample taken at primary tumor resection. This chain uses TRBV6-5 with TRBJ1-1, with 8 bases fitting TRBD1. The sample was lung tumor tissue, taken at surgery. The sequence was collected from a male donor with early-stage non-small cell lung cancer. This chain's CDR3 is CASSDGQGSEAFF. CDR3 nucleotides: TGTGCCAGCAGTGACGGACAGGGCTCTGAAGCTTTCTTT.